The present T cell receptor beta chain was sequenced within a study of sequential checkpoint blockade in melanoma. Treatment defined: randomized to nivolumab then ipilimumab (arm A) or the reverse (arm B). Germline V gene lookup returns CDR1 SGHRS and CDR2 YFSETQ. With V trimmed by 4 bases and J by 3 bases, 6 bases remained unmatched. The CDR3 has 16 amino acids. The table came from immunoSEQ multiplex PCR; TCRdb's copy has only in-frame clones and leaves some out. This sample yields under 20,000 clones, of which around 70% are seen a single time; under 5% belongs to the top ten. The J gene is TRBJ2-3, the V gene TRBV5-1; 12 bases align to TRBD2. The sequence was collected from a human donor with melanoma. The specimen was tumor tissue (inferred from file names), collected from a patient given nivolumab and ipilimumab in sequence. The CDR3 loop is CASSELAGGVTDTQYF. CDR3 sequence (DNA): TGCGCCAGCAGCGAGCTAGCGGGAGGGGTGACAGATACGCAGTATTTT.